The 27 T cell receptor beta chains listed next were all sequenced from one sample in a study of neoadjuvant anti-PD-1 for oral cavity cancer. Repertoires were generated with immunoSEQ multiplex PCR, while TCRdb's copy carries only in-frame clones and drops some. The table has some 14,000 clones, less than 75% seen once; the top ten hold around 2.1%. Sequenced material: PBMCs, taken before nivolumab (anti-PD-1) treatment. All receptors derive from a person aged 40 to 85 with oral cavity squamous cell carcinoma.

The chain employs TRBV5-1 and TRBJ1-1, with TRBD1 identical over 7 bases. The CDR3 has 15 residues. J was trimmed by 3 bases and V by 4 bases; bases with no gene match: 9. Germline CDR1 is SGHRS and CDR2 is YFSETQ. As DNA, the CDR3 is TGCGCCAGCAGCAGACAGGGATCTGCGGACACTGAAGCTTTCTTT. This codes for CASSRQGSADTEAFF.

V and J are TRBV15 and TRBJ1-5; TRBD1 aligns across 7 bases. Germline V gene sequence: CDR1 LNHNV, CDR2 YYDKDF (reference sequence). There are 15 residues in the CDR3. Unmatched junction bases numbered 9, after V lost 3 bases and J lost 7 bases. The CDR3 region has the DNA TGTGCCACCAGCAGGTCCCGACAGGGCGGGCAGCCCCAGCATTTT. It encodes CATSRSRQGGQPQHF. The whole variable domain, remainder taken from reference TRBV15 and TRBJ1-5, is DAMVIQNPRYQVTQFGKPVTLSCSQTLNHNVMYWYQQKSSQAPKLLFHYYDKDFNNEADTPDNFQSRRPNTSFCFLDIRSPGLGDTAMYLCATSRSRQGGQPQHFGDGTRLSIL.

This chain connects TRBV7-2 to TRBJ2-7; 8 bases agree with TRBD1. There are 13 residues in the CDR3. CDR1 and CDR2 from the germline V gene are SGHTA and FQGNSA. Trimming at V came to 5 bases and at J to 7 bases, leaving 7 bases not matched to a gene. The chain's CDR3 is CASSIRTGREQYF. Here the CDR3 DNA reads TGTGCCAGCAGCATCCGGACAGGGAGGGAGCAGTACTTC.

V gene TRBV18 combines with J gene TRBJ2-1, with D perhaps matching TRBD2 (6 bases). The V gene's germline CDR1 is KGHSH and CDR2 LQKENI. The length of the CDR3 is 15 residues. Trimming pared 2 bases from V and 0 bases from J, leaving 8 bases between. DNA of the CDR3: TGTGCCAGCTCACCAAGGCGGGGCTCCTACAATGAGCAGTTCTTC. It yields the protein CASSPRRGSYNEQFF.

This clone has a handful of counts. CDR3 bases: TGTGCCAGCGGGGTGGACAGGGGAGTTGGTGAGCAGTTCTTC. Translating it yields CASGVDRGVGEQFF. The rearrangement links TRBV7-2 to TRBJ2-1; 9 nucleotides line up with TRBD1. The germline CDR1 and CDR2 sequences are SGHTA and FQGNSA. Trimming removed 8 bases from V and 9 bases from J; junction bases left unmatched: 11. The CDR3 is 14 amino acids.

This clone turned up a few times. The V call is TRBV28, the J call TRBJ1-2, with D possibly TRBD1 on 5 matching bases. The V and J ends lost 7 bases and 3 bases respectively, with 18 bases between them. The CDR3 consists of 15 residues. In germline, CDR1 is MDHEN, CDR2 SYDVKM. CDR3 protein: CASTLQEGRYYGYTF. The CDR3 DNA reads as TGTGCCAGCACCCTCCAGGAGGGGAGGTACTATGGCTACACCTTC.

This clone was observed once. In nucleotides, the CDR3 is TGTGCCAGCAGCTTAGGCAGCGTCGGAACAGATACGCAGTATTTT. Amino acids: CASSLGSVGTDTQYF. The rearrangement links TRBV13 to TRBJ2-3, with no clear D. Germline V gene lookup returns CDR1 PRHDT and CDR2 FYEKMQ (reference sequence). The CDR3 has 15 residues. The V end was cut by 0 bases, the J end by 3 bases, with 10 bases between.

This CDR3 reads CASTLTGSSYNEQFF. DNA for the CDR3: TGTGCCAGCACCCTCACTGGGAGCTCCTACAATGAGCAGTTCTTC. The chain employs TRBV5-6 and TRBJ2-1, with a possible D match to TRBD2 (5 bases). CDR3 size: 15 residues. Germline lookup yields CDR1 SGHDT and CDR2 YYEEEE. V was shortened by 6 bases and J by 0 bases, with 13 bases between the two germline ends.

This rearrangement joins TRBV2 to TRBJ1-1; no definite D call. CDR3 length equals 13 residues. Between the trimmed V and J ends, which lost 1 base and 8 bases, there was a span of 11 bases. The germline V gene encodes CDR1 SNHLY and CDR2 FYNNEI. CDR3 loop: CASSEGYPAEAFF. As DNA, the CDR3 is TGTGCCAGCAGTGAAGGATACCCGGCGGAAGCTTTCTTT.

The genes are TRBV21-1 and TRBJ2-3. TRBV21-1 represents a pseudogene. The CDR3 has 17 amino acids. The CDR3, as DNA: TGTGCCAGCAGCTTTCGGAGCGTACCTGGGGGCACAGATACGCAGTATTTT. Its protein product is CASSFRSVPGGTDTQYF.

The CDR3 region is CASSQLAGGLEQYF. CDR3 coding DNA: TGTGCCAGCAGCCAACTAGCGGGGGGGCTTGAGCAGTACTTC. The J gene is TRBJ2-7, the V gene TRBV7-9, with 13 bases fitting TRBD2. This CDR3 region has 14 residues. The V segment lost 5 bases and the J segment 7 bases; nucleotides outside the gene matches: 5. Per the germline V gene, CDR1 is SEHNR and CDR2 is FQNEAQ (reference sequence).

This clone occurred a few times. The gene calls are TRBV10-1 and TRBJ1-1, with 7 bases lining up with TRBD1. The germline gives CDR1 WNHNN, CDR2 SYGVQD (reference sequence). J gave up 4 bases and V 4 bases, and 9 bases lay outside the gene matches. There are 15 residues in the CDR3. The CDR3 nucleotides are TGCGCCAGCAGTGTCACTGCAGGGGGGAGCACTGAAGCTTTCTTT. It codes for CASSVTAGGSTEAFF.

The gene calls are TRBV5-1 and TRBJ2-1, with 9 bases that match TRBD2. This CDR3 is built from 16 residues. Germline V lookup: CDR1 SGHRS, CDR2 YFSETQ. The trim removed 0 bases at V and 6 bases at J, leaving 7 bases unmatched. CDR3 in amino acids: CASSLVATSGLNEQFF. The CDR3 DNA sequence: TGCGCCAGCAGCTTGGTGGCGACTAGCGGTCTCAATGAGCAGTTCTTC.

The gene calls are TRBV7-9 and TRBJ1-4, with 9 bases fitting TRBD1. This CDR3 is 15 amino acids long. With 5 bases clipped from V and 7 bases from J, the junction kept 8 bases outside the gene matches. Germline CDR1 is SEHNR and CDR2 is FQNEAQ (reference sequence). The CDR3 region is CASSTGGPGGEKLFF. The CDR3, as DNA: TGTGCCAGCAGCACAGGGGGCCCAGGCGGTGAAAAACTGTTTTTT.

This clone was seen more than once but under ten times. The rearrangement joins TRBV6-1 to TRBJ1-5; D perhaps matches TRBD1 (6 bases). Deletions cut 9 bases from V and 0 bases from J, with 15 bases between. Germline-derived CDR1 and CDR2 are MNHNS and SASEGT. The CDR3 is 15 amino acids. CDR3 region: CASAQGPDSNQPQHF. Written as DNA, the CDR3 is TGTGCCAGTGCACAGGGTCCGGATAGCAATCAGCCCCAGCATTTT.

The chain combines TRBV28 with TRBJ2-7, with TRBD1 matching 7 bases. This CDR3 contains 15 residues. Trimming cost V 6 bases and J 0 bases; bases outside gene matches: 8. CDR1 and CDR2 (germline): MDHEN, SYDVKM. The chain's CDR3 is CASRSGAGGSYEQYF. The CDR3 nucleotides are TGTGCCAGCAGATCCGGCGCAGGGGGCTCCTACGAGCAGTACTTC.

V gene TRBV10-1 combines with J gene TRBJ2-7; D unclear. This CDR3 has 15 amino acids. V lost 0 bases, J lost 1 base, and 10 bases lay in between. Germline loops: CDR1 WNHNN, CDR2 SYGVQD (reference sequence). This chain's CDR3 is CASSESIGTSYEQYF. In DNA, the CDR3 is TGCGCCAGCAGTGAGTCAATAGGAACTTCCTACGAGCAGTACTTC.

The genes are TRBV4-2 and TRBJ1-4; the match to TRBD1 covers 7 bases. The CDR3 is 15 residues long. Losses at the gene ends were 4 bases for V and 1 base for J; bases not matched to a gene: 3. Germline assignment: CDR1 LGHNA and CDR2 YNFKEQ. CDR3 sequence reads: CASSRQGITNEKLFF. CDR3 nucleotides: TGTGCCAGCAGCCGACAGGGTATAACTAATGAAAAACTGTTTTTT.

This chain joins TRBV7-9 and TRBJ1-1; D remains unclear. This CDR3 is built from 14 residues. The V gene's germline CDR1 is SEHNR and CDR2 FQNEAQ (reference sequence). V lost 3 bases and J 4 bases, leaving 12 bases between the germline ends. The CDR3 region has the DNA TGTGCCAGCAGCTTTTTAGGGATGGCCACTGAAGCTTTCTTT. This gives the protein CASSFLGMATEAFF.

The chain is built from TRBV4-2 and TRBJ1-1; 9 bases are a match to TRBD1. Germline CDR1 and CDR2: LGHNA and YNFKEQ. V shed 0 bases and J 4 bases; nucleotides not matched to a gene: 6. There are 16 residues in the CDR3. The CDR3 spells CASSQDRTGATTEAFF. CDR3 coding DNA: TGTGCCAGCAGCCAAGACCGGACAGGGGCGACCACTGAAGCTTTCTTT.

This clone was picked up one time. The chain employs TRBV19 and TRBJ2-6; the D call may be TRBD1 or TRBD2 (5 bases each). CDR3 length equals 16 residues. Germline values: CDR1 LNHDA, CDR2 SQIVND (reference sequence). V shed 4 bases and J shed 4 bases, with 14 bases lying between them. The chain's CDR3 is CASSTPGTPGANVLTF. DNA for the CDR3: TGTGCCAGTAGTACGCCTGGGACGCCCGGGGCCAACGTCCTGACTTTC.

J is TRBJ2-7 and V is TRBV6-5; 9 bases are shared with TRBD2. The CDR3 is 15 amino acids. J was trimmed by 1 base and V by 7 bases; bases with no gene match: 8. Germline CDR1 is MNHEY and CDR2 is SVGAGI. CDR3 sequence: CASTSGGGGSYEQYF. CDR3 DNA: TGTGCCAGCACCTCGGGCGGGGGGGGATCCTACGAGCAGTACTTC.

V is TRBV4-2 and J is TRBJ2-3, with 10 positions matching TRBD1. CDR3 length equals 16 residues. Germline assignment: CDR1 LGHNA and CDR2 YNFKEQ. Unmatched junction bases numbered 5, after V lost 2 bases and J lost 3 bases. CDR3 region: CASSQPDRGLTDTQYF. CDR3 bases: TGTGCCAGCAGCCAACCCGACAGGGGGCTGACAGATACGCAGTATTTT.

The CDR3 DNA follows: TGTGCCAGCAGCGAAAGGAGGCGACAGGGAGCCACAGATACGCAGTATTTT. Translated: CASSERRRQGATDTQYF. The rearrangement uses TRBV7-9 and TRBJ2-3, with 7 bases fitting TRBD1. Germline V gene lookup returns CDR1 SEHNR and CDR2 FQNEAQ (reference sequence). CDR3 length: 17 amino acids. The V and J ends lost 5 bases and 2 bases, in that order; junction bases with no gene match: 13.

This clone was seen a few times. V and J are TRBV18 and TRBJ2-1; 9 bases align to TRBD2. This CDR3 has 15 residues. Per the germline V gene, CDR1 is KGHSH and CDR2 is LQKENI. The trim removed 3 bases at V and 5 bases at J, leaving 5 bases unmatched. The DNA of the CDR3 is TGTGCCAGCTCACCTCGGACTAGCGACCACAATGAGCAGTTCTTC. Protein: CASSPRTSDHNEQFF.

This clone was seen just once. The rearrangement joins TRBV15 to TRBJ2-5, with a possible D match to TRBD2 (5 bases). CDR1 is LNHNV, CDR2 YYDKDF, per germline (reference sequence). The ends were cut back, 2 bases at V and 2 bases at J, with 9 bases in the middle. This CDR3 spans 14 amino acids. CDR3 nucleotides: TGTGCCACCAGCAGACAGAGGGATCAAGAGACCCAGTACTTC. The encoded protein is CATSRQRDQETQYF.

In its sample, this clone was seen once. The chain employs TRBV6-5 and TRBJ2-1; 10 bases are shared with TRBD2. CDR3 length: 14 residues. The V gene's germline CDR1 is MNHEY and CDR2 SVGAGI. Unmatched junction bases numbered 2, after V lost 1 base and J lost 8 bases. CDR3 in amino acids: CASSYLGLADEQFF. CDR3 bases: TGTGCCAGCAGTTACTTAGGACTAGCGGATGAGCAGTTCTTC.